This TCR beta chain emerged from a study of tumor-infiltrating lymphocytes in primary liver carcinoma. About this clonotype itself: Germline is not matched at one junction end, which may reflect a read error.

The tissue used was unsorted bulk material of about 19-33 mg. RNA and DNA were co-extracted from it with the AllPrep DNA/RNA mini kit. Germline CDR1 MNHEY, CDR2 SVGAGI. There are 15 residues in the CDR3. The template, roughly 510 ng total RNA, yielded TCR beta cDNA made with a constant-region primer. Generation of the TCR beta libraries relied on three nested multiplex PCR rounds using slightly modified ARM-PCR. The first two PCR rounds used TRBV1-TRBV30 forward primers with a C-beta reverse primer, nine to ten cycles each. Each CDR3 protein is one row after TCRdb ran MiXCR on the multiplex PCR reads. This sample has fewer than 80,000 distinct CDR3 sequences, with around 66% found just once.

The receptor's source is a man aged 35 to 55 with primary liver carcinoma and hepatitis B virus infection. Sequenced: tumor-adjacent normal liver tissue. The genes are TRBV6-5 and TRBJ2-7; D assignment may be TRBD1 or TRBD2 (6 bases each). The CDR3 DNA reads as TGTGCCAGCAGTTACTCGGGGGTGGGGGGCTACGAGCAATACTTC. This encodes CASSYSGVGGYEQYF.